This T cell receptor beta chain comes out of a study of cytomegalovirus exposure and HLA in healthy donors. V dropped 7 bases and J dropped 4 bases, with 14 bases sitting between them. Germline V gene lookup returns CDR1 LNHDA and CDR2 SQIVND (reference sequence). The CDR3 extends over 14 amino acids. The PCR made use of 60 Vbeta and 13 Jbeta primers. Profiled with immunoSEQ multiplex PCR; TCRdb holds only in-frame clones, not every one. The data show around 150,000 clones, 60% to 80% seen once. General observations from the study: About 90% or about 30% of the time was how often most TCR beta V segments were productive, according to an earlier analysis.

A word on this clone: The antigen is not known.

The sequence was collected from a woman in her forties or fifties in good health and CMV-seropositive. Source material: PBMCs. This chain joins TRBV19 and TRBJ1-3; D gene ambiguous. As DNA, the CDR3 is TGTGCCAGTAATACCGCGTTCCGGGGAAACACCATATATTTT. Its protein product is CASNTAFRGNTIYF.